This T cell receptor (beta chain) comes out of a study of blood T cell repertoires in COVID-19. Study summary: PBMCs, B-cell-depleted T cells, or T cells provided the cDNA or gDNA that made up the material.

Participants were placed into cohorts based on the clinical history they reported. A COVID-19 case was met by exposed participants within 2 weeks before study entry. V was shortened by 1 base and J by 6 bases, with 12 bases between the two germline ends. CDR1 and CDR2 from the germline V gene are LGHDT and YNNKEL (reference sequence). This CDR3 is 14 amino acids long. Study processing details: Counts of nucleated cells, estimated from reference gene primer amplification, were obtained. TCRdb's copy holds only in-frame clones and misses some; the assay was immunoSEQ multiplex PCR. From that table come the V and J calls and clone size; the DNA was used to work out D and trimming. The repertoire holds 200,000 to 250,000 clones, with roughly 88% as singletons.

The sample consisted of PBMCs or T cells enriched from blood (not recorded which). The TCR originated in a young woman who had been exposed to COVID-19. This sequence joins TRBV3-1 (or the pseudogene TRBV3-2) and TRBJ1-1, with a tentative D call TRBD1 (6 bases). The chain's CDR3 is CASSQGAGVAEAFF. CDR3 DNA sequence: TGTGCCAGCAGCCAAGGGGCAGGGGTGGCTGAAGCTTTCTTT.